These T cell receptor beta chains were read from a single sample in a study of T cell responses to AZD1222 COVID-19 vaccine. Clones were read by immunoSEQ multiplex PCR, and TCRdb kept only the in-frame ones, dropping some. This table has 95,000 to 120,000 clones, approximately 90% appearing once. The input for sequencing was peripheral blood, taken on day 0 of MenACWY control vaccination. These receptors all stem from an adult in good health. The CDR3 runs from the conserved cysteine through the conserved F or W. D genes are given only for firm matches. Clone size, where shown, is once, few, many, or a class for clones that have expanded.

cdr3_nt: TGTGCCAGTAGTGGACAAAACTATGGCTACACCTTC
cdr3_aa: CASSGQNYGYTF
v_call: TRBV19
clone_size: -
j_call: TRBJ1-2
d_call: -

cdr3_nt: TGTGCCAGCAGTCTGACAGGGGGCACTGAAGCTTTCTTT
cdr3_aa: CASSLTGGTEAFF
v_call: TRBV7-6
clone_size: -
j_call: TRBJ1-1
d_call: TRBD1

cdr3_nt: TGCGCCAGCAGCTTACCCCAGGGGGCGTCTGGAAACACCATATATTTT
cdr3_aa: CASSLPQGASGNTIYF
v_call: TRBV5-1
clone_size: -
j_call: TRBJ1-3
d_call: TRBD1

cdr3_nt: TGTGCCTGGAGTGGGGACAGGCAAGAGACCCAGTACTTC
cdr3_aa: CAWSGDRQETQYF
v_call: TRBV30
clone_size: -
j_call: TRBJ2-5
d_call: TRBD1

cdr3_nt: TGTGCCAGTAAAATGGGGGACACCATGAACACTGAAGCTTTCTTT
cdr3_aa: CASKMGDTMNTEAFF
v_call: TRBV19
clone_size: -
j_call: TRBJ1-1
d_call: -

cdr3_nt: TGTGCCAGCAGCGTAGTGTCGCGGGCCTTATACAATGAGCAGTTCTTC
cdr3_aa: CASSVVSRALYNEQFF
v_call: TRBV9
clone_size: -
j_call: TRBJ2-1
d_call: -

cdr3_nt: TGTGCCAGCAGCCGAGGTGAGACCCCTGAAGCTTTCTTT
cdr3_aa: CASSRGETPEAFF
v_call: TRBV9
clone_size: -
j_call: TRBJ1-1
d_call: -

cdr3_nt: TGCGCCAGCAGCTTGGCGCTAGGGACAACTAATGAAAAACTGTTTTTT
cdr3_aa: CASSLALGTTNEKLFF
v_call: TRBV5-1
clone_size: -
j_call: TRBJ1-4
d_call: -

cdr3_nt: TGTGCCTGGGAACAGGGAACGAACACTGAAGCTTTCTTT
cdr3_aa: CAWEQGTNTEAFF
v_call: TRBV30
clone_size: -
j_call: TRBJ1-1
d_call: -

cdr3_nt: TGTGCCAGTAGTTTTGGGTCGGGGGATCAGCCCCAGCATTTT
cdr3_aa: CASSFGSGDQPQHF
v_call: TRBV19
clone_size: -
j_call: TRBJ1-5
d_call: -

cdr3_nt: TGTGCCTCGTCGGCGGGGGCTGGGGGACTGTTTTTT
cdr3_aa: CASSAGAGGLFF
v_call: TRBV30
clone_size: -
j_call: TRBJ1-4
d_call: -

cdr3_nt: TGTGCCAGCAGCTTAGAGGGGGCGTTCAGCTCCTATAATTCACCCCTCCACTTT
cdr3_aa: CASSLEGAFSSYNSPLHF
v_call: TRBV7-8
clone_size: few
j_call: TRBJ1-6
d_call: TRBD1

cdr3_nt: TGTGCCACCAGCTTAGACAGGACGAACACTGAAGCTTTCTTT
cdr3_aa: CATSLDRTNTEAFF
v_call: TRBV15
clone_size: -
j_call: TRBJ1-1
d_call: -

cdr3_nt: TGTGCCAGCAGCTTGGACTATCAGAGCGGGGTCAATGAGCAGTTCTTC
cdr3_aa: CASSLDYQSGVNEQFF
v_call: TRBV5-4
clone_size: -
j_call: TRBJ2-1
d_call: TRBD2